The rows below give T cell receptor beta chains drawn from one sample of a study of Ad26.COV2.S vaccination and SARS-CoV-2 variants. Assay: immunoSEQ multiplex PCR; the TCRdb copy retains only in-frame clones and omits some. The sample has roughly 100,000 clones; over 60% are singletons. This material consisted of peripheral blood, taken after recovery from COVID-19. All receptors derive from a human donor who had recovered from COVID-19. Each CDR3 is given with its conserved first and last residue. A D gene is named only where the DNA matches it firmly. Clone size appears in some rows only: once, few, many, or a class for an expanded clone.

J,size,D,length,V,CDR3,DNA
TRBJ1-1,.,TRBD1,14,TRBV7-2,CASSLAGGNTEAFF,TGTGCCAGCAGCTTAGCAGGGGGCAACACTGAAGCTTTCTTT
TRBJ1-5,medium-sized,.,16,TRBV28,CASSFLSVSPNQPQHF,TGTGCCAGCAGTTTTTTAAGCGTAAGTCCCAATCAGCCCCAGCATTTT
TRBJ1-3,.,.,14,TRBV2,CASSEPRAGNTIYF,TGTGCCAGCAGTGAGCCCAGGGCTGGAAACACCATATATTTT
TRBJ2-5,.,TRBD2,14,TRBV6-1,CASSELAGPGTQYF,TGTGCCAGCAGTGAGTTAGCGGGGCCGGGGACCCAGTACTTC
TRBJ1-1,.,TRBD1,18,TRBV6-2/TRBV6-3,CASSYPLDRADVNTEAFF,TGTGCCAGCAGTTACCCTCTGGACAGGGCAGACGTGAACACTGAAGCTTTCTTT
TRBJ1-6,once,.,18,TRBV3-1/TRBV3-2,CASSQEKGLSSYNSPLHF,TGTGCCAGCAGCCAAGAGAAAGGACTGAGCTCCTATAATTCACCCCTCCACTTT
TRBJ1-4,.,.,14,TRBV11-2,CASSPRRLNEKLFF,TGTGCCAGCAGCCCCCGGCGTCTAAATGAAAAACTGTTTTTT
TRBJ2-5,.,TRBD2,13,TRBV11-3,CVSSLGGAGTQYF,TGTGTCAGCAGCCTCGGGGGGGCCGGGACCCAGTACTTC
TRBJ2-1,.,.,15,TRBV7-3,CASSLNSAATNEQFF,TGTGCCAGCAGCTTAAATTCTGCGGCTACCAATGAGCAGTTCTTC
TRBJ2-3,.,TRBD2,16,TRBV28,CASSVVRLAGTDTQYF,TGTGCCAGCAGCGTAGTACGACTAGCGGGGACAGATACGCAGTATTTT
TRBJ2-5,.,.,14,TRBV20-1,CSASQVYREETQYF,TGCAGTGCTAGTCAGGTGTATAGGGAAGAGACCCAGTACTTC
TRBJ2-1,.,.,15,TRBV28,CASSVGSGAYNEQFF,TGTGCCAGCAGTGTAGGCTCGGGAGCCTACAATGAGCAGTTCTTC
TRBJ1-1,.,TRBD1,14,TRBV28,CASRRQGLFTEAFF,TGTGCCAGCCGAAGACAGGGGTTGTTTACTGAAGCTTTCTTT
TRBJ2-5,.,.,13,TRBV29-1,CSVSWALQETQYF,TGCAGCGTTAGTTGGGCCCTCCAAGAGACCCAGTACTTC
TRBJ2-5,once,.,13,TRBV7-9,CASRLVGGETQYF,TGTGCCAGCAGATTAGTGGGTGGGGAGACCCAGTACTTC
TRBJ2-2,.,TRBD2,16,TRBV2,CASRGPGTSSAGELFF,TGTGCCAGCAGGGGGCCCGGGACTAGCTCAGCCGGGGAGCTGTTTTTT
TRBJ2-3,few,.,18,TRBV3-1/TRBV3-2,CASSQVGSLQGGTDTQYF,TGTGCCAGCAGCCAAGTAGGAAGCTTACAGGGGGGGACAGATACGCAGTATTTT
TRBJ1-3,few,.,14,TRBV3-1/TRBV3-2,CASSQSASGNTIYF,TGTGCCAGCAGCCAATCTGCGTCTGGAAACACCATATATTTT
TRBJ2-1,.,TRBD1,14,TRBV27,CASSLTGQSNEQFF,TGTGCCAGCAGTTTGACGGGACAGTCCAATGAGCAGTTCTTC
TRBJ2-3,.,TRBD2,13,TRBV5-1,CASSFGGSDTQYF,TGCGCCAGCTCCTTCGGGGGGTCGGATACGCAGTATTTT
TRBJ2-7,.,TRBD1,16,TRBV27,CASSLSGGQGFYEQYF,TGTGCCAGCAGTTTATCGGGGGGACAGGGGTTTTACGAGCAGTACTTC
TRBJ1-6,.,.,16,TRBV27,CASSLSGSSYNSPLHF,TGTGCCAGCAGTTTGTCAGGGAGCTCCTATAATTCACCCCTCCACTTT
TRBJ1-1,.,.,14,TRBV29-1,CSVLAYRENTEAFF,TGCAGCGTTTTGGCATACAGAGAGAACACTGAAGCTTTCTTT
TRBJ2-2,.,.,11,TRBV6-5,CASQNTGELFF,TGTGCCAGCCAGAACACCGGGGAGCTGTTTTTT
TRBJ2-3,.,.,15,TRBV5-5,CASSLQGSGGDTQYF,TGTGCCAGCAGCTTACAGGGGAGCGGGGGAGATACGCAGTATTTT
TRBJ2-5,.,TRBD2,16,TRBV9,CASSAGLAGANGAQYF,TGTGCCAGCAGCGCCGGACTAGCGGGGGCCAATGGGGCCCAGTACTTC
TRBJ2-7,.,TRBD2,14,TRBV18,CASSPSGGAGEQYF,TGTGCCAGCTCACCTAGCGGGGGGGCAGGCGAGCAGTACTTC
TRBJ2-1,.,TRBD2,15,TRBV30,CAWSAGTRIGNEQFF,TGTGCCTGGAGTGCCGGGACTAGAATCGGGAATGAGCAGTTCTTC
TRBJ2-7,.,.,15,TRBV6-1,CASSEGDTGIDEQYF,TGTGCCAGCAGTGAAGGTGATACAGGGATTGACGAGCAGTACTTC
TRBJ1-2,.,.,13,TRBV6-5,CASSQTGDYGYTF,TGTGCCAGCAGCCAGACAGGTGACTATGGCTACACCTTC
TRBJ2-3,.,.,17,TRBV14,CASSQDTGPAITDTQYF,TGTGCCAGCAGCCAAGATACAGGCCCGGCAATCACAGATACGCAGTATTTT
TRBJ2-5,.,.,15,TRBV7-7,CASSLGGTEQETQYF,TGTGCCAGCAGCTTAGGCGGGACAGAGCAAGAGACCCAGTACTTC